The T cell receptor beta chain described here comes from a study of T-cell reconstitution after alpha-beta-depleted transplantation in children (dated by TCRdb to 2016 to 2017). Looking at the study overall: Using TCR repertoire profiling, the study followed T-cell immune reconstitution in a quantitative way in children after TCRalphabeta/CD19-depleted allogeneic hematopoietic cell transplantation.

From the cysteine up to the phenylalanine, the CDR3 has a length of 14 residues. The only DNA kept is the CDR3, 42 bases in frame from the first base. Relative to germline, V is missing 8 bases and J is missing 6 bases, with 11 bases of the junction outside any gene match. Looking up the germline V gene yields CDR1 ENHRY and CDR2 SYGVKD. The method behind the library was PCR. The sequencing machine was an Illumina HiSeq 2500. TCR libraries were prepared with molecular barcoding, using unique molecular identifiers to normalize TCRbeta repertoire quantification. In TCRdb, the public reads were trimmed at Q25 with fastp and aligned with MiXCR, with productive beta chains retained. Under each unique CDR3 protein, matching rows form one entry showing the most common genes and DNA. The table for this sample lists around 530,000 distinct CDR3 sequences; approximately 32% of them were counted only once. The ten top clones hold around 2.3% of the sample.

In the case of this clonotype: It lacks a known antigen. No much larger clonotype is one base removed from it; base qualities were not supplied.

The V and J segments used are TRBV10-3 and TRBJ1-2, with TRBD1 matching 8 junction bases. The source is a human donor who donated a stem cell graft to a child with aplastic anemia. This sample comprised PBMCs from the stem cell graft donor, obtained from the stem cell graft. The DNA reads as follows: TGTGCCATCGGCATTCTCCAGGGGGCAAATGGCTACACCTTC. Translation gives CAIGILQGANGYTF.